These 7 T cell receptor beta chains were sequenced from one sample in a study of T-cell memory formation after mild COVID-19 listed by TCRdb under 2021. Libraries were made using 5' RACE. Sequencing took place on an Illumina NovaSeq 6000. TCRdb reprocessing: public reads trimmed at Q25 with fastp, clones called with MiXCR, in-frame beta chains kept. Here each entry gathers all rows of one CDR3 protein and keeps the most common genes and DNA. The sample table shows 500,000 to 550,000 distinct CDR3 sequences, and around 21% are seen once. The ten most abundant clones make up approximately 12% of the sample. Sequenced: PBMCs or a T cell subset sorted from them (not recorded which). These TCRs come from an adult woman who had mild COVID-19 (a few samples of this study predate the infection). The sample titles of this study are shuffled in the database, so cell type and time point are left out; the donor was told from shared clones.

The table lists this clonotype with a few counts. The chain has TRBV5-6 and TRBJ2-5; 11 bases are shared with TRBD2. Trimming at V came to 1 base and at J to 3 bases, leaving 2 bases not matched to a gene. Germline values: CDR1 SGHDT, CDR2 YYEEEE. The CDR3 is 15 residues long. The CDR3 loop is CASSLSTSGKETQYF. CDR3 bases: TGTGCCAGCAGCTTGTCGACTAGCGGGAAAGAGACCCAGTACTTC.

The table lists this clonotype with a few counts. J is TRBJ2-1 and V is TRBV20-1; the D gene is possibly TRBD1 (5 bases). Germline CDR1 reads DFQATT; CDR2 reads SNEGSKA (reference sequence). V lost 6 bases, J lost 9 bases, and 21 bases lay in between. The CDR3 is 14 residues long. As DNA, the CDR3 is TGCAGTGCCTCTAACCCCGAAGCTAGGGGTGAGCAGTTCTTC. It codes for CSASNPEARGEQFF.

This clonotype was counted between two and nine times. The chain links TRBV19 to TRBJ2-2; 7 nucleotides line up with TRBD1. Germline V gives CDR1 LNHDA, CDR2 SQIVND (reference sequence). Losses at the gene ends were 6 bases for V and 4 bases for J; bases not matched to a gene: 5. There are 14 residues in the CDR3. This CDR3 reads CASSNRGGTGELFF. DNA of the CDR3: TGTGCCAGTAGCAACAGGGGTGGCACCGGGGAGCTGTTTTTT.

This clonotype has more than one count but fewer than ten. The rearrangement uses TRBV19 and TRBJ1-1, with D perhaps matching TRBD1 (6 bases). V was shortened by 6 bases and J by 0 bases, with 14 bases between the two germline ends. Germline V gene lookup returns CDR1 LNHDA and CDR2 SQIVND (reference sequence). The CDR3 contains 15 residues. CDR3 in amino acids: CASRFTGPMNTEAFF. In DNA form, the CDR3 reads TGTGCCAGTAGGTTTACAGGGCCCATGAACACTGAAGCTTTCTTT.

The chain combines TRBV6-1 with TRBJ1-1, with D uncertain. CDR1 and CDR2 (germline): MNHNS, SASEGT. The CDR3 is made up of 15 amino acids. The V gene lost 7 bases and the J gene lost 1 base, with 16 bases spanning the gap. The CDR3 loop is CASTEGRLRNTEAFF. As DNA, the CDR3 is TGTGCCAGCACCGAAGGCAGGCTCCGGAACACTGAAGCTTTCTTT.

This rearrangement joins TRBV12-2 to TRBJ1-5; the D call in the table, TRBD1, was not verified against the DNA. TRBV12-2 is shown as a pseudogene. The CDR3 has 18 amino acids. CDR3 in DNA: TGTGCAAGTCGCTTAGCGTCACAGTCGGGGGTCGGCAATCAGCCCCAGCATTTT. Protein product: CASRLASQSGVGNQPQHF.

The chain joins TRBV5-1 to TRBJ1-5, with 8 positions matching TRBD1. This CDR3 is 15 amino acids long. Germline assignment: CDR1 SGHRS and CDR2 YFSETQ. J lost 7 bases, V lost 0 bases, and 6 bases had no gene match. CDR3 in DNA: TGCGCCAGCAGCTTGGGCCAGGGGGCAGGGCAGCCCCAGCATTTT. This sequence encodes CASSLGQGAGQPQHF. The variable domain in full, with the rest retrieved from reference TRBV5-1 and TRBJ1-5, is KAGVTQTPRYLIKTRGQQVTLSCSPISGHRSVSWYQQTPGQGLQFLFEYFSETQRNKGNFPGRFSGRQFSNSRSEMNVSTLELGDSALYLCASSLGQGAGQPQHFGDGTRLSIL.